These T cell receptor beta chains were read from a single sample in a study of blood T cell repertoires in COVID-19. Some clones are missing from TCRdb's copy, which holds only in-frame ones; the method was immunoSEQ multiplex PCR. The sample holds 95,000 to 150,000 clones, approximately 83% seen once. The sequenced sample was peripheral blood. The receptor source for this set is a man aged 55 to 70 with acute or convalescent COVID-19. Each CDR3 is given with its conserved first and last residue. D genes are given only for firm matches. A row's size may be missing; if present it is once, few, many or a size class.

D: TRBD1
size: .
J: TRBJ2-7
V: TRBV6-6
DNA: TGTGCCAGCAGTCCCTTCACAGGGGCCGAGCAGTACTTC
CDR3: CASSPFTGAEQYF

D: TRBD1
size: few
J: TRBJ1-5
V: TRBV28
DNA: TGTGCCAGCAGTGCGACAGGGGGCCGCCCCTATAGCAATCAGCCCCAGCATTTT
CDR3: CASSATGGRPYSNQPQHF

D: .
size: few
J: TRBJ2-5
V: TRBV10-1
DNA: TGCGCCAGCAGCCCGCAGATTGGCGGAAGGGAGACCCAGTACTTC
CDR3: CASSPQIGGRETQYF

D: .
size: .
J: TRBJ2-3
V: TRBV5-1
DNA: TGCGCCAGCAGCGCAGGCACAGATACGCAGTATTTT
CDR3: CASSAGTDTQYF

D: .
size: .
J: TRBJ2-7
V: TRBV9
DNA: TGTGCCAGCAGCGTAGGTGGGCTACACCCTGGCCCCTACGAGCAGTACTTC
CDR3: CASSVGGLHPGPYEQYF

D: TRBD2
size: .
J: TRBJ2-1
V: TRBV20-1
DNA: TGCAGTGCTAGTATCGAGGGACTAGACAGTATGTTCTTC
CDR3: CSASIEGLDSMFF

D: .
size: .
J: TRBJ2-7
V: TRBV24-1
DNA: TGTGCCACCAGTGATTCCCACGGGGAGTACTTC
CDR3: CATSDSHGEYF

D: TRBD1
size: once
J: TRBJ1-4
V: TRBV5-3
DNA: TGTGCCAGAAGCTGGCGGGACAGGCGGAGAAATTTTGAAAAACTGTTTTTT
CDR3: CARSWRDRRRNFEKLFF

D: TRBD1
size: .
J: TRBJ2-5
V: TRBV7-3
DNA: TGTGCCAGCAGCTTAGGGACAGGGGCAGAGACCCAGTACTTC
CDR3: CASSLGTGAETQYF

D: .
size: .
J: TRBJ2-4
V: TRBV5-4
DNA: TGTGCCAGCAGCTTGGGTTCTGGGGCGGCAAACATTCAGTACTTC
CDR3: CASSLGSGAANIQYF

D: .
size: few
J: TRBJ2-2
V: TRBV4-2
DNA: TGTGCCAGCAGCCAAGAATCGGGAAGGGTTACCGGGGAGCTGTTTTTT
CDR3: CASSQESGRVTGELFF

D: .
size: .
J: TRBJ2-7
V: TRBV24-1
DNA: TGTGCCACCAGTGGGAGGCTTTTAAACTACGAGCAGTACTTC
CDR3: CATSGRLLNYEQYF

D: .
size: .
J: TRBJ2-5
V: TRBV7-9
DNA: TGTGCCAGCAGCTTAGGACTCGCCGGGGGAGAGACCCAGTACTTC
CDR3: CASSLGLAGGETQYF

D: TRBD1
size: few
J: TRBJ2-2
V: TRBV5-1
DNA: TGCGCCAGCAGCGGGGACAGGGGGCTCGCCGGGGAGCTGTTTTTT
CDR3: CASSGDRGLAGELFF

D: .
size: .
J: TRBJ2-1
V: TRBV9
DNA: TGTGCCAGCTCTAGGGGATCCTACAATGAGCAGTTCTTC
CDR3: CASSRGSYNEQFF

D: .
size: once
J: TRBJ1-2
V: TRBV5-4
DNA: TGTGCCAGCAGCTTGGAACAGGGTGTGGGCTACACCTTC
CDR3: CASSLEQGVGYTF

D: .
size: .
J: TRBJ2-7
V: TRBV30
DNA: TGTGCCTGGGGGGGGGCCCCGAAAGGGCAGTACTTC
CDR3: CAWGGAPKGQYF

D: .
size: .
J: TRBJ1-6
V: TRBV28
DNA: TGTGCCAGCAGCTCCGCGCGGGGGGCGAGGAATTCACCCCTCCACTTT
CDR3: CASSSARGARNSPLHF

D: .
size: .
J: TRBJ1-1
V: TRBV7-8
DNA: TGTGCCAGCAGCTTAGGGGTGGGTGCAGGGGTGAACACTGAAGCTTTCTTT
CDR3: CASSLGVGAGVNTEAFF

D: TRBD1
size: .
J: TRBJ2-7
V: TRBV4-2
DNA: TGTGCCAGCAGCGATAGGACAGGGGTCTACGAGCAGTACTTC
CDR3: CASSDRTGVYEQYF

D: .
size: .
J: TRBJ2-7
V: TRBV30
DNA: TGTGCCTGGAGCGTCGAGTACGAGCAGTACTTC
CDR3: CAWSVEYEQYF

D: .
size: few
J: TRBJ2-7
V: TRBV28
DNA: TGTGCCAGCACTCTGACTGGGGGGAGCTCCTACGAGCAGTACTTC
CDR3: CASTLTGGSSYEQYF

D: TRBD1
size: .
J: TRBJ2-1
V: TRBV10-3
DNA: TGTGCCATCAGCCCCAAGACAGGGGGCGGTTACAATGAGCAGTTCTTC
CDR3: CAISPKTGGGYNEQFF

D: .
size: .
J: TRBJ1-5
V: TRBV2
DNA: TGTGCCAGCAGTGAAAAGGACAGTCTTGTCCAGCCCCAGCATTTT
CDR3: CASSEKDSLVQPQHF

D: .
size: few
J: TRBJ2-2
V: TRBV5-5
DNA: TGTGCCAGCAGCTTGGGGTCAGGGGTTGGGGAGCTGTTTTTT
CDR3: CASSLGSGVGELFF

D: TRBD2
size: .
J: TRBJ2-7
V: TRBV10-2
DNA: TGCGCCAGCATCCCAGAGACTAGCGGGCCTGTCTTGGAGTACTTC
CDR3: CASIPETSGPVLEYF

D: .
size: .
J: TRBJ2-2
V: TRBV28
DNA: TGTGCCAGCAGTTCGGGAAAACTAGCGAACACCGGGGAGCTGTTTTTT
CDR3: CASSSGKLANTGELFF

D: TRBD1
size: .
J: TRBJ1-6
V: TRBV2
DNA: TGTGCCAGCAGTGGACAGGGGGCCGTGTGGAATTCACCCCTCCACTTT
CDR3: CASSGQGAVWNSPLHF

D: TRBD1
size: .
J: TRBJ2-5
V: TRBV9
DNA: TGTGCCAGCAGCGGCACAGGGGGCAGAGAGACCCAGTACTTC
CDR3: CASSGTGGRETQYF

D: .
size: .
J: TRBJ2-1
V: TRBV3-1/TRBV3-2
DNA: TGTGCCAGCAGCCAAGATCGCGTGGGAGCCGGCTACAATGAGCAGTTCTTC
CDR3: CASSQDRVGAGYNEQFF

D: .
size: once
J: TRBJ2-7
V: TRBV10-3
DNA: TGTGCCATCCTCAGAGGGATCGACGAGCAGTACTTC
CDR3: CAILRGIDEQYF

D: TRBD2
size: few
J: TRBJ2-7
V: TRBV7-2
DNA: TGTGCCAGCTCCGGGACTAGCGGGGTCTACGAGCAGTACTTC
CDR3: CASSGTSGVYEQYF

D: .
size: .
J: TRBJ1-5
V: TRBV6-6
DNA: TGTGCCAGCAGTGCACAGGGTGGGAGCAATCAGCCCCAGCATTTT
CDR3: CASSAQGGSNQPQHF

D: TRBD1
size: few
J: TRBJ2-1
V: TRBV19
DNA: TGTGCCAGTACTTCCGGGACAGGGAAGGACTACAATGAGCAGTTCTTC
CDR3: CASTSGTGKDYNEQFF

D: .
size: .
J: TRBJ1-5
V: TRBV12-3/TRBV12-4
DNA: TGTGCCAGCAGTAGAGACAATCAGCCCCAGCATTTT
CDR3: CASSRDNQPQHF

D: TRBD2
size: .
J: TRBJ2-3
V: TRBV6-4
DNA: TGTGCCAGCAGTCGCCTAGCGGGGGAAACAGATACGCAGTATTTT
CDR3: CASSRLAGETDTQYF

D: TRBD1
size: .
J: TRBJ2-1
V: TRBV29-1
DNA: TGCAGCGTTTACAGGGGGCGGGCGTTCTTC
CDR3: CSVYRGRAFF

D: .
size: .
J: TRBJ1-2
V: TRBV5-5
DNA: TGTGCCAGCAGCTTGGAAGGGGTGCCCTGGGGCGGCTACACCTTC
CDR3: CASSLEGVPWGGYTF

D: TRBD1
size: .
J: TRBJ1-4
V: TRBV2
DNA: TGTGCCAGCAGTGGGACAGGGTGGGATGAAAAACTGTTTTTT
CDR3: CASSGTGWDEKLFF

D: TRBD2
size: .
J: TRBJ2-3
V: TRBV30
DNA: TGTGCCTGGAGGTGGACTAGCGGGAGGGCCGGGGGCTTCACAGATACGCAGTATTTT
CDR3: CAWRWTSGRAGGFTDTQYF

D: TRBD2
size: .
J: TRBJ2-2
V: TRBV7-6
DNA: TGTGCCAGCAGCCCCGGACTAGCCTGGGGCACCGGGGAGCTGTTTTTT
CDR3: CASSPGLAWGTGELFF

D: .
size: .
J: TRBJ2-5
V: TRBV5-4
DNA: TGTGCCAGCAGCTTAAGAGGAGAAGAGACCCAGTACTTC
CDR3: CASSLRGEETQYF

D: TRBD2
size: .
J: TRBJ2-1
V: TRBV24-1
DNA: TGTGCCACCAGTGATGGAGGGCGGGGACTAGCCGGTGAGCAGTTCTTC
CDR3: CATSDGGRGLAGEQFF

D: .
size: .
J: TRBJ1-6
V: TRBV7-8
DNA: TGTGCCAGCAGCCCCGAAACAGGGTTAACGGATTCACCCCTCCACTTT
CDR3: CASSPETGLTDSPLHF

D: .
size: few
J: TRBJ2-7
V: TRBV5-1
DNA: TGCGCCAGCAGCGCTAGCTACGAGCAGTACTTC
CDR3: CASSASYEQYF

D: TRBD1
size: .
J: TRBJ1-1
V: TRBV3-1/TRBV3-2
DNA: TGTGCCAGCAGCCAATTGCGGGACAGGGCCACTGAAGCTTTCTTT
CDR3: CASSQLRDRATEAFF

D: TRBD1
size: .
J: TRBJ1-1
V: TRBV10-3
DNA: TGTGCCATCAGCCCCCAGGGGGACTGGGGGACTGAAGCTTTCTTT
CDR3: CAISPQGDWGTEAFF

D: TRBD1
size: .
J: TRBJ1-6
V: TRBV5-1
DNA: TGCGCCAGCAGCTTATCCCCGGGGACAGGGGGGCGAAATTCACCCCTCCACTTT
CDR3: CASSLSPGTGGRNSPLHF

D: TRBD2
size: .
J: TRBJ2-3
V: TRBV27
DNA: TGTGCCAGCAGTTTACGCCTTATCCGGGGGGCAGATACGCAGTATTTT
CDR3: CASSLRLIRGADTQYF

D: .
size: few
J: TRBJ1-5
V: TRBV28
DNA: TGTGCCAGCAGTCCGGGGGGCGCGGGGAATCAGCCCCAGCATTTT
CDR3: CASSPGGAGNQPQHF

D: TRBD1
size: .
J: TRBJ2-7
V: TRBV7-9
DNA: TGTGCCAGCAACTCAGACCGGGACAGGCCTACCTACGAGCAGTACTTC
CDR3: CASNSDRDRPTYEQYF

D: .
size: .
J: TRBJ1-3
V: TRBV5-1
DNA: TGCGCCAGCAGCGCGACAAATTCTGGAAACACCATATATTTT
CDR3: CASSATNSGNTIYF

D: .
size: .
J: TRBJ2-3
V: TRBV6-5
DNA: TGTGCCAGCAGTTACTTTGCGGGATGGCCGGATACGCAGTATTTT
CDR3: CASSYFAGWPDTQYF

D: .
size: .
J: TRBJ2-2
V: TRBV7-9
DNA: TGTGCCAGCAGCTTAGGACAGGCCTCGCGGGAGCTGTTTTTT
CDR3: CASSLGQASRELFF

D: TRBD2
size: .
J: TRBJ2-1
V: TRBV2
DNA: TGTGCCAGCAGTGGGGCTAGCGGGAGGATCGGCGGAGAGCAGTTCTTC
CDR3: CASSGASGRIGGEQFF

D: TRBD1
size: .
J: TRBJ1-2
V: TRBV4-1
DNA: TGCGCCAGCAGCCCCCGGGAGGGGGCAACCTATGGCTACACCTTC
CDR3: CASSPREGATYGYTF

D: TRBD1
size: .
J: TRBJ1-2
V: TRBV5-1
DNA: TGCGCCAGCAGCCTTACGGACAGGAGTTCTGGCTACACCTTC
CDR3: CASSLTDRSSGYTF

D: .
size: .
J: TRBJ1-1
V: TRBV9
DNA: TGTGCCAGCAGCGTAGTAGGAGGGGACGTCACTGAAGCTTTCTTT
CDR3: CASSVVGGDVTEAFF

D: .
size: .
J: TRBJ2-3
V: TRBV7-9
DNA: TGTGCCAGCAGCTCCCCCTTAGGGGGAATGGTGGATACGCAGTATTTT
CDR3: CASSSPLGGMVDTQYF

D: .
size: .
J: TRBJ1-5
V: TRBV6-5
DNA: TGTGCCAGCAGTTACGGGGCAGGCCATAGCAATCAGCCCCAGCATTTT
CDR3: CASSYGAGHSNQPQHF